These 4 T cell receptor beta chains were sequenced from one sample in a study of blood T cells in healthy people across ages. Through a sample-barcoded 5' primer and a J-beta primer mix, a second PCR was run for about 6 to 12 cycles. Each CDR3 protein is one row after TCRdb ran MiXCR on the 5' RACE reads. The data hold about 590,000 distinct CDR3 sequences, with approximately 30% observed a single time. Material: blood. Receptor source: a woman aged 80 or over in good health.

About this clonotype itself: A much larger clone is a single base away; this may be a read error. V gene TRBV20-1 combines with J gene TRBJ1-4; D may be TRBD1 (5 bases). Germline V CDR1 and CDR2: DFQATT, SNEGSKA (reference sequence). Deletions cut 7 bases from V and 5 bases from J, with 17 bases between. The CDR3 is made up of 14 amino acids. CDR3 DNA: TGCAGTGTTCCTCCGGGACCATCGAATGAAAAACTGTTTTTT. Protein: CSVPPGPSNEKLFF.

The table lists this clonotype with a count of one. One end of the junction varies from germline; a read error may be responsible. The chain combines TRBV7-3 with TRBJ2-1; 10 bases fit TRBD2. The J call may be mistaken, given a closer DNA end match to TRBJ2-7. Germline V gene data show CDR1 as SGHTA and CDR2 as FQGTGA. There are 18 residues in the CDR3. The DNA for the CDR3 is TGTGCCAGTAGCTTGGCAGACAGCGGGGGGGCCTATTACAATGAGCAGTACTTC. Encoded protein: CASSLADSGGAYYNEQYF.

Of note for this clonotype: With a much larger clone just one base away, this may be a read error. The V gene is TRBV20-1, the J gene TRBJ2-6, with D possibly being TRBD1 (6 bases). This CDR3 has 15 amino acids. Trimming removed 8 bases from V and 0 bases from J, with 14 bases in between. CDR1 is DFQATT and CDR2 is SNEGSKA in the germline V gene (reference sequence). The CDR3 coding sequence is TGCAGTACGCCCACAGGGAGCTCTGGGGCCAACGTCCTGACTTTC. Protein product: CSTPTGSSGANVLTF.

J is TRBJ1-2 and V is TRBV13; D gene uncertain. CDR3 length: 18 amino acids. The V gene lost 4 bases and the J gene lost 0 bases, with 21 bases spanning the gap. Germline lookup yields CDR1 PRHDT and CDR2 FYEKMQ (reference sequence). CDR3 sequence (DNA): TGTGCCAGCAGCTCCACTTGGGCAGGAGAACTTCCTAACTATGGCTACACCTTC. This gives the protein CASSSTWAGELPNYGYTF. Full variable domain (remainder filled in from reference TRBV13 and TRBJ1-2): AAGVIQSPRHLIKEKRETATLKCYPIPRHDTVYWYQQGPGQDPQFLISFYEKMQSDKGSIPDRFSAQQFSDYHSELNMSSLELGDSALYFCASSSTWAGELPNYGYTFGSGTRLTVV.